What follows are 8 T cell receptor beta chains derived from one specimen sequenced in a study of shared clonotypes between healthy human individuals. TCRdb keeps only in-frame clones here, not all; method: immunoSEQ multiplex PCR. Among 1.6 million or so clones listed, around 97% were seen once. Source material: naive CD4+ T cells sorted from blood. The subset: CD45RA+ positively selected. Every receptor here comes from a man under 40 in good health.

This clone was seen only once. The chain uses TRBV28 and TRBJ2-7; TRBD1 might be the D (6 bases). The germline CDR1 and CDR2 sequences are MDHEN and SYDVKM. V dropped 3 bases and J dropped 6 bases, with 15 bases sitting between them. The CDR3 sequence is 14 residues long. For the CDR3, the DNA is TGTGCCAGCAGTTTTTTAAAGGGGGTGAGCGAGCAGTACTTC. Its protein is CASSFLKGVSEQYF.

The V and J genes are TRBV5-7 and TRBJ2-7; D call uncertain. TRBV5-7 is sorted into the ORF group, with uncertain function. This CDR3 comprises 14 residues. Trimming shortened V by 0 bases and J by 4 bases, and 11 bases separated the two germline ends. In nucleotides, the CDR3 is TGTGCCAGCAGCTTGGGGAATACAGAGTACGAGCAGTACTTC. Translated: CASSLGNTEYEQYF.

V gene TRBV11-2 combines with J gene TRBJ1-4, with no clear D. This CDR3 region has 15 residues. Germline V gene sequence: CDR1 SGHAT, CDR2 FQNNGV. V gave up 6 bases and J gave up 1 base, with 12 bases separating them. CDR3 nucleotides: TGTGCCAGCAGGCCTTTGTGGGGAACTAATGAAAAACTGTTTTTT. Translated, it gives CASRPLWGTNEKLFF.

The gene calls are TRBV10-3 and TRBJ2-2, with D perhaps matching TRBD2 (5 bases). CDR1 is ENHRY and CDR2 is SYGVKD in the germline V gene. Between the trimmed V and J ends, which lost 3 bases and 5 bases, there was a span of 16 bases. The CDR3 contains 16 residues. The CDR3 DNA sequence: TGTGCCATCAGTGACCCGGACTGGACGGGGACCGGGGAGCTGTTTTTT. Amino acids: CAISDPDWTGTGELFF.

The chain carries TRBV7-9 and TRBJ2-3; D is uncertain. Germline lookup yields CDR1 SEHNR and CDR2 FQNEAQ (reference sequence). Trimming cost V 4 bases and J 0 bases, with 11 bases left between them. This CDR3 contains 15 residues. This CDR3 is CASSSKVTSTDTQYF. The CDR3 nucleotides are TGTGCCAGCAGCTCAAAAGTTACTAGCACAGATACGCAGTATTTT. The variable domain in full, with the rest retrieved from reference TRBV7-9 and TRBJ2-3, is DTGVSQNPRHKITKRGQNVTFRCDPISEHNRLYWYRQTLGQGPEFLTYFQNEAQLEKSRLLSDRFSAERPKGSFSTLEIQRTEQGDSAMYLCASSSKVTSTDTQYFGPGTRLTVL.

In nucleotides, the CDR3 is TGTGCCAGCAGCCAAGGTGGGGCCGTACAGTACTTC. This encodes CASSQGGAVQYF. V gene TRBV14 combines with J gene TRBJ2-4, with a tentative D call TRBD1 (5 bases). V lost 1 base and J lost 13, with 11 bases in between. The CDR3 has 12 residues. Germline-derived CDR1 and CDR2 are SGHDN and FVKESK.

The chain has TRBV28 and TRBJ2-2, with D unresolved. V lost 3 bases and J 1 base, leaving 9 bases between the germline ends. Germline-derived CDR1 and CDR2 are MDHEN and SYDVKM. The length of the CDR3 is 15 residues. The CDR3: CASSFGGVNTGELFF. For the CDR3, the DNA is TGTGCCAGCAGTTTCGGCGGAGTGAACACCGGGGAGCTGTTTTTT.

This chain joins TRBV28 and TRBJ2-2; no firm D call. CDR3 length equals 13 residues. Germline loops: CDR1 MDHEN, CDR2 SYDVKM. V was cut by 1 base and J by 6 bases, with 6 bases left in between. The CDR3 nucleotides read TGTGCCAGCAGTTTATTAACCCCCGGGGAGCTGTTTTTT. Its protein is CASSLLTPGELFF.